What follows describes a single T cell receptor beta chain. The antigen remains unidentified. The V gene end was trimmed by 3 bases and the J gene end by 7 bases; junction bases not matched to a gene: 3. CDR1 and CDR2 from the germline V gene are SGHTA and FQGTGA. This CDR3 region has 13 residues. These data originate in a study of cytomegalovirus exposure and HLA in healthy donors. Broader study findings: A later analysis linked around 15,000 TCR beta sequences to HLA alleles at 0.05 false discovery rate. Later analysis associated a missense DCLRE1C variant with TCR beta V- and J-gene trimming.

Amplification used 60 Vbeta primers and 13 Jbeta primers. Only in-frame clones appear in the TCRdb table, and some are missing; sequencing was by immunoSEQ multiplex PCR. The sample records more than 150,000 clones, 76% being singletons. The chain recombines TRBV7-3 with TRBJ2-1; 7 nucleotides align to TRBD2. The receptor was derived from a man between 18 and 29 years old in good health and CMV-seronegative. The sample was PBMCs. The CDR3 DNA sequence: TGTGCCAGCAGCTTTGGGACTACTAATGAGCAGTTCTTC. Translation: CASSFGTTNEQFF.